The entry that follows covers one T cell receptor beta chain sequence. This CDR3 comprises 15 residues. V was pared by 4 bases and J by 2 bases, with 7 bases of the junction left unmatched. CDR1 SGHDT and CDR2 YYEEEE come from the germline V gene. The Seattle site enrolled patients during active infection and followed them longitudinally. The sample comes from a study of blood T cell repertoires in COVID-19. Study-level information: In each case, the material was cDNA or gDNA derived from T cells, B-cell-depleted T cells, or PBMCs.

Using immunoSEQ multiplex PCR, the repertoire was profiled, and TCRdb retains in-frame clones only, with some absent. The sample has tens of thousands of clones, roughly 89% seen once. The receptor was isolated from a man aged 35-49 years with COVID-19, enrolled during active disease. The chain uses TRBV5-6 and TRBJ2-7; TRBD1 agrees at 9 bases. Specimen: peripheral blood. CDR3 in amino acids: CASSRAGTGTYEQYF. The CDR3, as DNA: TGTGCCAGCAGCCGTGCCGGGACAGGGACCTACGAGCAGTACTTC.